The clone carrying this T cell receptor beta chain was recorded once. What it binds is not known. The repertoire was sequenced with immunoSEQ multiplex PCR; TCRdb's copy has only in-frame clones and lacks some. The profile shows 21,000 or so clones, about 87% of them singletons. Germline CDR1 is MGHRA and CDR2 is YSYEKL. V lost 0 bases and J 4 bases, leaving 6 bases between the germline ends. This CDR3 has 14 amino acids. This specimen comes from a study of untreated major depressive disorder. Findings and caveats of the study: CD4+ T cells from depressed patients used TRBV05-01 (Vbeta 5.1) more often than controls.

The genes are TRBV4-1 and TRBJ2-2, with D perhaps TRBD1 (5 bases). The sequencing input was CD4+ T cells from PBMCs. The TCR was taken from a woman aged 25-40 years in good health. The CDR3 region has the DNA TGCGCCAGCAGCCAAGAAAGGGGCACCGGGGAGCTGTTTTTT. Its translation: CASSQERGTGELFF.